A single sample gave rise to the 26 T cell receptor beta chains below, sequenced in a study of PD-1 blockade in classical Hodgkin lymphoma. The sample's time point: cycle 4 day 1 (C4D1), after more than five weeks of nivolumab. Each patient's relapse followed autologous stem cell transplantation, and brentuximab vedotin exposure varied. The repertoire was sequenced with immunoSEQ multiplex PCR; TCRdb's copy has only in-frame clones and lacks some. The sample includes fewer than 100,000 clones, 93% of them seen just once. Material: peripheral blood mononuclear cells (PBMCs), obtained before the fourth cycle of nivolumab. The origin of the receptors is a human donor with classical Hodgkin lymphoma.

The chain couples TRBV27 to TRBJ1-4, with D possibly TRBD1 on 5 matching bases. CDR3 length equals 14 residues. Germline-derived CDR1 and CDR2 are MNHEY and SMNVEV (reference sequence). V was clipped by 5 bases and J by 7 bases, with 14 bases between them. CDR3 sequence: CASSPTGLVEKLFF. The DNA for the CDR3 is TGTGCCAGCAGTCCCACGGGGCTGGTTGAAAAACTGTTTTTT.

In this sample, this clone turned up a few times. V usage is TRBV10-3 and J usage is TRBJ2-7; tentatively, D is TRBD2 (6 bases). Trimming removed 2 bases at V and 4 bases at J, with 9 bases between. Looked up from germline, CDR1 is ENHRY and CDR2 is SYGVKD. The CDR3 runs to 13 residues. The CDR3 DNA reads as TGTGCCATCAGTGAGGGGCTAGCGTACGAGCAGTACTTC. Its translation is CAISEGLAYEQYF.

The chain recombines TRBV10-3 with TRBJ2-1, with D perhaps assigned TRBD1 or TRBD2 (7 bases each). The CDR3 is 18 amino acids. The germline gives CDR1 ENHRY, CDR2 SYGVKD. Trimming stripped 2 bases from V and 1 base from J, with 18 bases between. The CDR3 reads CAISELPSGGGSYNEQFF. In DNA form, the CDR3 reads TGTGCCATCAGTGAGCTCCCCTCAGGGGGAGGGTCCTACAATGAGCAGTTCTTC.

V usage is TRBV13 and J usage is TRBJ2-1; TRBD2 agrees at 10 bases. Trimming cost V 3 bases and J 9 bases; bases outside gene matches: 8. Germline values: CDR1 PRHDT, CDR2 FYEKMQ (reference sequence). The CDR3 has 15 amino acids. The DNA for the CDR3 is TGTGCCAGCAGCTTGGGGACTAGCGACCGACTTGAGCAGTTCTTC. Translation gives CASSLGTSDRLEQFF.

This chain connects TRBV7-9 to TRBJ2-1; 8 bases are a match to TRBD2. Germline CDR1 SEHNR, CDR2 FQNEAQ (reference sequence). The V segment lost 0 bases and the J segment 4 bases; nucleotides outside the gene matches: 5. The CDR3 is 16 amino acids. This chain's CDR3 is CASSLAMASGYNEQFF. Written as DNA, the CDR3 is TGTGCCAGCAGCTTAGCAATGGCTAGCGGGTACAATGAGCAGTTCTTC.

The V and J genes are TRBV5-8 and TRBJ2-1, with 14 bases fitting TRBD2. The CDR3 spans 15 residues. Germline V lookup: CDR1 SGHTS, CDR2 YDEGEE. Unmatched junction bases numbered 4, after V lost 2 bases and J lost 9 bases. The CDR3 nucleotides read TGTGCCAGCAGCTTCGGGACTAGCGGGAGAAGTGAGCAGTTCTTC. Translated, it gives CASSFGTSGRSEQFF.

This clone appeared once. V and J are TRBV28 and TRBJ1-5; no firm D call. There are 13 residues in the CDR3. Germline lookup yields CDR1 MDHEN and CDR2 SYDVKM. The V end lost 6 bases, the J end lost 1 base, and 7 bases lay between the germline ends. In nucleotides, the CDR3 is TGTGCCAGCAGCCCCCGGAGCAATCAGCCCCAGCATTTT. Translating gives CASSPRSNQPQHF.

This rearrangement joins TRBV30 to TRBJ2-7; D is unresolved. This CDR3 spans 11 amino acids. The V end lost 1 base, the J end lost 6 bases, and 7 bases lay between the germline ends. In germline, CDR1 is GTSNPN, CDR2 SVGIG (reference sequence). In DNA, the CDR3 is TGTGCCTGGAGTGAAAGAACCGAGCAGTACTTC. The encoded protein is CAWSERTEQYF.

This clone was counted a single time. This CDR3 is CSVVGGHPYEQYF. The CDR3 nucleotides are TGCAGCGTTGTCGGTGGGCACCCCTACGAGCAGTACTTC. This sequence joins TRBV29-1 and TRBJ2-7; D not resolved. Germline V gene sequence: CDR1 SQVTM, CDR2 ANQGSEA. Trimming removed 4 bases from V and 2 bases from J, with 12 bases in between. The CDR3 loop spans 13 amino acids.

The genes are TRBV6-5 and TRBJ2-3; D is perhaps TRBD1 (6 bases). This CDR3 spans 15 amino acids. Germline CDR1 is MNHEY and CDR2 is SVGAGI. V shed 4 bases and J shed 2 bases, with 13 bases lying between them. CDR3 residues: CASSSRDRYTDTQYF. The CDR3 coding sequence is TGTGCCAGCAGTTCCCGAGACAGGTACACAGATACGCAGTATTTT.

The rearrangement links TRBV6-5 to TRBJ1-2, with TRBD1 as a possible D gene (6 bases). CDR3 size: 8 residues. Trimming stripped 11 bases from V and 12 bases from J, with 10 bases between. Germline CDR1 is MNHEY and CDR2 is SVGAGI. CDR3 sequence reads: CAGRDNTF. CDR3 coding DNA: TGTGCCGGACGGGACAACACCTTC.

The rearrangement uses TRBV6-1 and TRBJ1-1; D is unresolved. The germline V gene has CDR1 MNHNS and CDR2 SASEGT. The V gene lost 10 bases and the J gene lost 1 base, with 13 bases spanning the gap. This CDR3 comprises 13 residues. This chain's CDR3 is CAITAGPNTEAFF. CDR3 nucleotide sequence: TGTGCCATAACAGCCGGGCCGAACACTGAAGCTTTCTTT.

V gene TRBV6-6 combines with J gene TRBJ1-1; perhaps TRBD1 as D (6 bases). Between the trimmed V and J ends, which lost 0 bases and 4 bases, there was a span of 9 bases. CDR1 MNHNY and CDR2 SVGAGI come from the germline V gene (reference sequence). The CDR3 has 14 residues. CDR3 sequence: CASSYSRGRTEAFF. The CDR3 DNA is TGTGCCAGCAGTTACTCGCGGGGGCGCACTGAAGCTTTCTTT.

The rearrangement links TRBV4-1 to TRBJ2-7, with D possibly matching TRBD1 (6 bases). V was shortened by 4 bases and J by 2 bases, with 15 bases between the two germline ends. Germline-derived CDR1 and CDR2 are MGHRA and YSYEKL. The CDR3 has 15 amino acids. In DNA form, the CDR3 reads TGCGCCAGCAGCCTAATGCAGGGGCGGACCTACGAGCAGTACTTC. It is translated as CASSLMQGRTYEQYF.

J is TRBJ2-7 and V is TRBV7-8; possibly TRBD2 for D (6 bases). Per germline, CDR1 SGHVS and CDR2 FQNEAQ. There are 16 residues in the CDR3. V lost 0 bases and J lost 2, with 14 bases in between. CDR3 loop: CASSLAGRELAYEQYF. CDR3 bases: TGTGCCAGCAGCTTAGCGGGGCGGGAACTGGCCTACGAGCAGTACTTC.

The chain recombines TRBV19 with TRBJ2-6; D is perhaps TRBD1 (6 bases). Germline V CDR1 and CDR2: LNHDA, SQIVND (reference sequence). V shed 3 bases and J shed 0 bases, with 12 bases lying between them. The CDR3 loop spans 17 amino acids. The chain's CDR3 is CASSMVNRASGANVLTF. CDR3 DNA: TGTGCCAGTAGTATGGTGAACAGGGCCTCTGGGGCCAACGTCCTGACTTTC.

The rearrangement links TRBV14 to TRBJ2-7, with D unresolved. Germline V gene lookup returns CDR1 SGHDN and CDR2 FVKESK. The V end was cut by 3 bases, the J end by 6 bases, with 15 bases between. CDR3 length equals 14 residues. In DNA form, the CDR3 reads TGTGCCAGCAGCCAGGGTGGACGCGGTCGCGAGCAGTACTTC. Translating gives CASSQGGRGREQYF.

The chain's CDR3 is CSVEAGSSYEQYF. In nucleotides, the CDR3 is TGCAGCGTTGAGGCGGGAAGCTCCTACGAGCAGTACTTC. This rearrangement joins TRBV29-1 to TRBJ2-7; D is perhaps TRBD2 (6 bases). The CDR3 covers 13 residues. Trimming cost V 3 bases and J 0 bases, with 9 bases left between them. Germline V gene lookup returns CDR1 SQVTM and CDR2 ANQGSEA.

The rearrangement uses TRBV5-1 and TRBJ2-7; no firm D call. V was trimmed by 0 bases and J by 3 bases, leaving 10 bases between them. Germline CDR1 and CDR2: SGHRS and YFSETQ. This CDR3 has 14 amino acids. The CDR3 DNA follows: TGCGCCAGCAGCTTGGCCCTGGGTGGCTACGAGCAGTACTTC. Translation gives CASSLALGGYEQYF.

This chain uses TRBV6-5 with TRBJ1-6; 7 bases are shared with TRBD1. V gave up 2 bases and J gave up 7 bases; unmatched junction bases: 2. The germline gives CDR1 MNHEY, CDR2 SVGAGI. This CDR3 contains 14 residues. The CDR3 nucleotides are TGTGCCAGCAGTTACGACAGGGCGAATTCACCCCTCCACTTT. Its translation: CASSYDRANSPLHF.

The chain is built from TRBV9 and TRBJ1-1; D unresolved. Trimming pared 0 bases from V and 6 bases from J, leaving 6 bases between. Germline CDR1 reads SGDLS; CDR2 reads YYNGEE. The length of the CDR3 is 12 residues. The CDR3 region has the DNA TGTGCCAGCAGCGTAGCCAACGCTGAAGCTTTCTTT. This translates into CASSVANAEAFF.

This clone showed up just once. The CDR3 nucleotides read TGTGCCAGTAGTATGTCGCTAAGCACAGATACGCAGTATTTT. Protein: CASSMSLSTDTQYF. V gene TRBV19 combines with J gene TRBJ2-3; D uncertain. The CDR3 runs 14 residues. Deletions cut 3 bases from V and 0 bases from J, with 7 bases between. CDR1 and CDR2 (germline): LNHDA, SQIVND (reference sequence).

CDR3 coding DNA: TGTGCCTCTCCAGTACAGTACTTC. Translated, it gives CASPVQYF. This rearrangement joins TRBV30 to TRBJ2-7; D gene unclear. In germline, CDR1 is GTSNPN, CDR2 SVGIG (reference sequence). The CDR3 sequence is 8 residues long. V shed 7 bases and J shed 10 bases, with 8 bases lying between them.

The chain links TRBV10-3 to TRBJ1-1; 8 bases map to TRBD1. Germline V gene lookup returns CDR1 ENHRY and CDR2 SYGVKD. This CDR3 region has 16 residues. Trimming cost V 7 bases and J 0 bases; bases outside gene matches: 10. In DNA form, the CDR3 reads TGTGCCATCAATTCAGGGGGCGGGGGATTGAACACTGAAGCTTTCTTT. It translates to CAINSGGGGLNTEAFF.

The gene calls are TRBV5-1 and TRBJ2-3; perhaps TRBD2 as D (6 bases). Germline CDR1 and CDR2: SGHRS and YFSETQ. The CDR3 length is 14 residues. The V and J ends lost 2 bases and 2 bases respectively, with 9 bases between them. Here the CDR3 DNA reads TGCGCCAGCAGCTTAGTAGCGGACACAGATACGCAGTATTTT. This encodes CASSLVADTDTQYF.

This clone was seen only a few times. The J gene is TRBJ2-3, the V gene TRBV2; weak D call: TRBD2 (6 bases). Germline values: CDR1 SNHLY, CDR2 FYNNEI. The V gene lost 4 bases and the J gene lost 7 bases, with 9 bases spanning the gap. This CDR3 contains 12 residues. In nucleotides, the CDR3 is TGTGCCAGCAGTGGGGACTCGCATACGCAGTATTTT. This translates into CASSGDSHTQYF.